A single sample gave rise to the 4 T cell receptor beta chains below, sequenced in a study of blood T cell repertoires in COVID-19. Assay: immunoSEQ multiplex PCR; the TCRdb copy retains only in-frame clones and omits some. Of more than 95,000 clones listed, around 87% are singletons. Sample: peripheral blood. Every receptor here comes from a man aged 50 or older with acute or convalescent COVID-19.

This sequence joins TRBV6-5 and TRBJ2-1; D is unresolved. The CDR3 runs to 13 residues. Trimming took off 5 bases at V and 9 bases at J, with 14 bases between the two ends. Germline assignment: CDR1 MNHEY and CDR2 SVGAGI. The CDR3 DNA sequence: TGTGCCAGCAGTCCCAGAGAAGGCGGTGAGCAGTTCTTC. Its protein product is CASSPREGGEQFF.

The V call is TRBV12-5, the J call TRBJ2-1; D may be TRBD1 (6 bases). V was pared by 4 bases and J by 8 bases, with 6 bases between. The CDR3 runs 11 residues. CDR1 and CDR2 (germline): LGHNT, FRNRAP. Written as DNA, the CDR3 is TGTGCTAGTGGTTGGGGGCATGAGCAGTTCTTC. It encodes CASGWGHEQFF.

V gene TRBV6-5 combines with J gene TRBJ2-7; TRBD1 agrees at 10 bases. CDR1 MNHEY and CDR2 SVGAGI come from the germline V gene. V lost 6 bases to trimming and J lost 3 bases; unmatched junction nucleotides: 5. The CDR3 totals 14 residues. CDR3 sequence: CASSRTGGNYEQYF. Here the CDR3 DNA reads TGTGCCAGCAGCCGGACAGGGGGGAACTACGAGCAGTACTTC.

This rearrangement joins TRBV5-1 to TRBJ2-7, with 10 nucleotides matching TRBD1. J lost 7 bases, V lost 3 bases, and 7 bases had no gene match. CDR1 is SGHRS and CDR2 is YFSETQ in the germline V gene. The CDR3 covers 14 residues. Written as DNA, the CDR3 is TGCGCCAGCAGCTCCGGGACAGGGGTTAGGGAGCAGTACTTC. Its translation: CASSSGTGVREQYF.